Each of the 4 T cell receptor beta chains below was sequenced from the same sample in a study of persistence of HIV-infected CD4 T cells. Their antigen targets remain unknown. The libraries were made with immunoSEQ version 4 in survey mode. TCRdb keeps only in-frame clones here, not all; method: immunoSEQ multiplex PCR. Found here are 30,000 or so clones, 80% to 90% of them singletons; the top ten hold over 15%. The stimulus was an HIV-1 Gag 15-mer peptide pool, 1 ug/peptide/mL. Memory cells lacking CD40L and CD69 with high CD45RO were sorted. The material was CD4+ T cells sorted from PBMCs after approximately 19-hour stimulation, obtained from a patient who received antiretroviral therapy. These receptors all come from an adult woman with HIV who was CMV-seropositive.

The genes are TRBV3-1 (or the pseudogene TRBV3-2) and TRBJ2-7; tentative D call: TRBD2 (6 bases). This CDR3 spans 16 amino acids. V lost 4 bases, J lost 0 bases, and 16 bases lay in between. Germline V gene sequence: CDR1 LGHDT, CDR2 YNNKEL (reference sequence). CDR3 DNA sequence: TGTGCCAGCAGCCGCGGACTACCTCAGTCCTCCTACGAGCAGTACTTC. Its translation is CASSRGLPQSSYEQYF.

The chain links TRBV2 to TRBJ1-5; D unresolved. Germline CDR1 SNHLY, CDR2 FYNNEI. V lost 6 bases and J lost 0, with 9 bases in between. This CDR3 region has 14 residues. CDR3 nucleotide sequence: TGTGCCAGCAGCAAGGGTGATAGCAATCAGCCCCAGCATTTT. As protein: CASSKGDSNQPQHF. Drawing the rest from reference TRBV2 and TRBJ1-5, the complete variable domain is EPEVTQTPSHQVTQMGQEVILRCVPISNHLYFYWYRQILGQKVEFLVSFYNNEISEKSEIFDDQFSVERPDGSNFTLKIRSTKLEDSAMYFCASSKGDSNQPQHFGDGTRLSIL.

This chain joins TRBV4-1 and TRBJ2-1; 7 nucleotides agree with TRBD2. The trim removed 5 bases at V and 10 bases at J, leaving 11 bases unmatched. The CDR3 runs to 14 residues. Germline assignment: CDR1 MGHRA and CDR2 YSYEKL. CDR3 sequence (DNA): TGCGCCAGCAGCGTACAGCGGGGTACAGGAGAGCAGTTCTTC. Its protein product is CASSVQRGTGEQFF.

The J gene is TRBJ2-7, the V gene TRBV21-1; the D call TRBD2 from the table was never checked on the DNA. TRBV21-1 corresponds to a pseudogene. The CDR3 sequence is 23 residues long. CDR3 region: CASSKGGRGLAGEEELSSYEQYF. In DNA, the CDR3 is TGTGCCAGCAGCAAAGGCGGGCGAGGACTAGCGGGAGAAGAGGAATTGAGCTCCTACGAGCAGTACTTC.